These 28 T cell receptor beta chains share one sample of origin, sequenced in a study of response to subunit inactivated influenza vaccine. TCRdb analysed the RT-PCR reads with MiXCR anew, one entry per CDR3 protein. The sample carries more than 250,000 distinct CDR3 sequences, roughly a fifth recorded once. The sequenced sample was PBMCs from blood, obtained less than 22 months after vaccination. The receptor source for this set is a man aged 50-75 years who received an inactivated influenza vaccine.

This clonotype was detected a few times. The chain combines TRBV20-1 with TRBJ1-1, with a possible D match to TRBD1 (5 bases). Between the trimmed V and J ends, which lost 8 bases and 4 bases, there was a span of 14 bases. Germline V gene sequence: CDR1 DFQATT, CDR2 SNEGSKA (reference sequence). The CDR3 is 12 residues long. The CDR3 nucleotides are TGCAGTCCGCGACGGGGGACCACTGAAGCTTTCTTT. Protein sequence: CSPRRGTTEAFF.

The chain couples TRBV20-1 to TRBJ2-1; D uncertain. The CDR3 has 11 residues. Germline CDR1 DFQATT, CDR2 SNEGSKA (reference sequence). With 6 bases removed from V and 7 bases from J, the gap between germline ends came to 10 bases. The CDR3 nucleotides read TGCAGTGCGGTTAGACGGAATGAGCAGTTCTTC. As protein: CSAVRRNEQFF.

The chain recombines TRBV5-6 with TRBJ2-7; TRBD2 is a possible D gene (6 bases). Trimming removed 4 bases from V and 3 bases from J, with 17 bases in between. Germline loops: CDR1 SGHDT, CDR2 YYEEEE. The CDR3 totals 15 residues. The CDR3 sequence is CASSLAGLKFYEQYF. The CDR3 coding sequence is TGTGCCAGCAGCCTGGCGGGACTCAAGTTCTACGAGCAGTACTTC.

This clonotype occurred a few times. This sequence joins TRBV5-1 and TRBJ2-3; 9 nucleotides agree with TRBD2. Trimming cost V 1 base and J 2 bases; bases outside gene matches: 14. The CDR3 length is 19 residues. Germline V gene lookup returns CDR1 SGHRS and CDR2 YFSETQ. The CDR3 DNA sequence: TGCGCCAGCAGCTTGAGCCCCCGTCGTAGCGGGGGACACACAGATACGCAGTATTTT. Protein product: CASSLSPRRSGGHTDTQYF.

A few counts support this clonotype. Written as DNA, the CDR3 is TGCGCCAGCAGCTACCAGGGGGGCAATGAGCAGTTCTTC. Protein product: CASSYQGGNEQFF. The J gene is TRBJ2-1, the V gene TRBV5-1; D is perhaps TRBD1 (7 bases). The CDR3 runs 13 residues. CDR1 is SGHRS, CDR2 YFSETQ, per germline. V lost 3 bases to trimming and J lost 6 bases, with 10 bases between them.

This clonotype has only a few counts. CDR3 coding DNA: TGTGCCAGCAGCGTAGACAGGGGGCATGAGACCCAGTACTTC. Translating gives CASSVDRGHETQYF. This sequence joins TRBV9 and TRBJ2-5, with 9 nucleotides matching TRBD1. CDR1 SGDLS and CDR2 YYNGEE come from the germline V gene. V was pared by 0 bases and J by 5 bases, with 2 bases of the junction left unmatched. This CDR3 has 14 residues.

CDR3 nucleotides: TGCAGCTCCAGGGACACGGAGGTTTCACCCCTCCACTTT. Residues: CSSRDTEVSPLHF. The chain carries TRBV29-1 and TRBJ1-6; D may be TRBD1 (6 bases). The CDR3 has 13 residues. Looked up from germline, CDR1 is SQVTM and CDR2 is ANQGSEA. V was clipped by 8 bases and J by 9 bases, with 17 bases between them.

This clonotype was found a few times. The rearrangement uses TRBV20-1 and TRBJ2-1, with 10 nucleotides matching TRBD2. V trimming: 0 bases; J trimming: 0 bases; junction bases outside the gene matches: 11. The germline V gene encodes CDR1 DFQATT and CDR2 SNEGSKA (reference sequence). This CDR3 comprises 19 residues. The CDR3 sequence: CSARDRYSGRADSYNEQFF. The CDR3 nucleotides are TGCAGTGCTAGAGATCGGTACAGCGGGAGGGCCGACTCCTACAATGAGCAGTTCTTC.

This clonotype turned up a few times. The V and J genes are TRBV18 and TRBJ1-6; TRBD1 matches 9 bases. The CDR3 is made up of 17 amino acids. V shed 2 bases, J shed 5 bases, and the junction held 7 bases outside the gene matches. Germline V gives CDR1 KGHSH, CDR2 LQKENI. The CDR3 DNA sequence: TGTGCCAGCTCACCAATACAAGGGACAGGGAATAATTCACCCCTCCACTTT. Amino acid sequence: CASSPIQGTGNNSPLHF. Using reference TRBV18 and TRBJ1-6 for the parts outside the CDR3, the full variable domain is NAGVMQNPRHLVRRRGQEARLRCSPMKGHSHVYWYRQLPEEGLKFMVYLQKENIIDESGMPKERFSAEFPKEGPSILRIQQVVRGDSAAYFCASSPIQGTGNNSPLHFGNGTRLTVT.

This clonotype was detected a few times. The chain combines TRBV28 with TRBJ1-5; 10 positions agree with TRBD1. After removal of 7 bases from V and 5 bases from J, the junction contained 17 bases not matched to a gene. The CDR3 sequence is 18 residues long. CDR1 is MDHEN and CDR2 is SYDVKM in the germline V gene. The CDR3 loop is CASIGQVTGQGYYQPQHF. CDR3 in DNA: TGTGCCAGCATTGGTCAAGTAACGGGACAGGGGTATTATCAGCCCCAGCATTTT.

The sample holds a few counts of this clonotype. The CDR3, as DNA: TGCGCCAGCAGCTTGACACAGGCGAACACTGAAGCTTTCTTT. Its protein product is CASSLTQANTEAFF. This chain links TRBV5-1 with TRBJ1-1; tentatively, D is TRBD1 (5 bases). Trimming shortened V by 1 base and J by 1 base, and 8 bases separated the two germline ends. Germline CDR1 and CDR2: SGHRS and YFSETQ. The CDR3 totals 14 residues.

There are a few counts of this clonotype. The rearrangement links TRBV6-2 or TRBV6-3 to TRBJ2-3, with TRBD2 as a possible D gene (7 bases). There are 19 residues in the CDR3. Trimming pared 2 bases from V and 0 bases from J, leaving 21 bases between. Germline CDR1 and CDR2: MNHEY and SVGEGT. The CDR3 is CASSYTLGGLAASTDTQYF. In nucleotides, the CDR3 is TGTGCCAGCAGTTACACCCTCGGGGGGCTAGCGGCAAGCACAGATACGCAGTATTTT.

The chain recombines TRBV3-1 with TRBJ2-7; D unclear. Trimming stripped 3 bases from V and 4 bases from J, with 7 bases between. Germline V gives CDR1 LGHDT, CDR2 YNNKEL (reference sequence). This CDR3 region has 12 residues. DNA for the CDR3: TGTGCCAGCAGCCACAGTGTATACGAGCAGTACTTC. Amino acid sequence: CASSHSVYEQYF.

This clonotype occurred many times. The chain combines TRBV12-3 or TRBV12-4 with TRBJ2-7; D gene ambiguous. V was cut by 3 bases and J by 6 bases, with 9 bases left in between. The CDR3 is 12 residues long. CDR3 residues: CASSFWLGEQYF. The CDR3 DNA is TGTGCCAGCAGTTTCTGGCTAGGCGAGCAGTACTTC.

The J gene is TRBJ2-1, the V gene TRBV7-8; 7 bases match TRBD1. CDR3 length equals 15 residues. Germline V gives CDR1 SGHVS, CDR2 FQNEAQ. Trimming at V came to 3 bases and at J to 6 bases, leaving 8 bases not matched to a gene. The CDR3: CASSFTTGRGNEQFF. The CDR3 bases are TGTGCCAGCAGCTTTACGACAGGGAGAGGCAATGAGCAGTTCTTC.

This clonotype has a handful of counts. The chain recombines TRBV29-1 with TRBJ1-1, with D unresolved. V was shortened by 3 bases and J by 8 bases, with 13 bases between the two germline ends. This CDR3 is 12 amino acids long. Germline CDR1 reads SQVTM; CDR2 reads ANQGSEA. CDR3 residues: CSVERPKAEAFF. DNA for the CDR3: TGCAGCGTTGAGAGGCCAAAAGCCGAAGCTTTCTTT.

The chain is built from TRBV5-4 and TRBJ1-6; 8 bases are shared with TRBD1. CDR1 and CDR2 from the germline V gene are SGHNT and YYREEE (reference sequence). V gave up 7 bases and J gave up 6 bases; unmatched junction bases: 6. The CDR3 is 14 amino acids. CDR3 coding DNA: TGTGCCAGCTCTTGGACAGGGACTAATTCACCCCTCCACTTT. Translating it yields CASSWTGTNSPLHF.

This clonotype was found a few times. V is TRBV4-2 and J is TRBJ1-2; a weak D match, TRBD1 (5 bases). The V end was cut by 0 bases, the J end by 5 bases, with 13 bases between. Germline V gene lookup returns CDR1 LGHNA and CDR2 YNFKEQ. This CDR3 contains 15 residues. The CDR3 region has the DNA TGTGCCAGCAGCCAAGATTCAACCAGGGAATATGGCTACACCTTC. Its translation is CASSQDSTREYGYTF.

Many counts were recorded for this clonotype. The gene calls are TRBV4-1 and TRBJ1-2, with D tentatively TRBD1 (5 bases). Germline CDR1 is MGHRA and CDR2 is YSYEKL. Trimming left V 3 bases short and J 1 base short, with 12 bases between. The length of the CDR3 is 15 residues. CDR3 coding DNA: TGCGCCAGCAGCCAGACAGACAGTTTTAACTATGGCTACACCTTC. It yields the protein CASSQTDSFNYGYTF.

V is TRBV10-3 and J is TRBJ1-2; 7 bases are shared with TRBD1. From germline, CDR1 is ENHRY and CDR2 SYGVKD. V gave up 10 bases and J gave up 2 bases; unmatched junction bases: 10. The CDR3 covers 14 residues. The CDR3: CATRDRRFNYGYTF. The CDR3 region has the DNA TGTGCCACCAGGGACAGACGTTTCAACTATGGCTACACCTTC.

This clonotype was counted a few times. V usage is TRBV6-2 or TRBV6-3 and J usage is TRBJ2-5, with a weak D call TRBD2 (6 bases). V was pared by 6 bases and J by 0 bases, with 8 bases between. There are 13 residues in the CDR3. Germline-derived CDR1 and CDR2 are MNHEY and SVGEGT. The CDR3, as DNA: TGTGCCAGCAGCCGGGACTACCAAGAGACCCAGTACTTC. Amino acids: CASSRDYQETQYF.

The gene calls are TRBV20-1 and TRBJ1-2; 7 bases are shared with TRBD1. Trimming cost V 5 bases and J 0 bases; bases outside gene matches: 9. The germline gives CDR1 DFQATT, CDR2 SNEGSKA (reference sequence). The CDR3 length is 15 residues. CDR3 region: CSAARTGEANYGYTF. The CDR3 nucleotides read TGCAGTGCTGCCCGGACAGGCGAAGCTAACTATGGCTACACCTTC.

The chain has TRBV20-1 and TRBJ2-7, with unresolved D. Trimming took 2 bases from V and 0 from J, leaving 17 bases between them. CDR1 is DFQATT, CDR2 SNEGSKA, per germline (reference sequence). This CDR3 contains 16 residues. CDR3 residues: CSARSNPGRSSYEQYF. The CDR3 DNA sequence: TGCAGTGCTAGATCGAATCCAGGCAGGAGCTCCTACGAGCAGTACTTC.

V usage is TRBV4-1 and J usage is TRBJ2-1; D is undetermined. CDR3 length: 14 residues. With 4 bases removed from V and 9 bases from J, the gap between germline ends came to 16 bases. Germline CDR1 is MGHRA and CDR2 is YSYEKL. The CDR3 coding sequence is TGCGCCAGCAGCCGACCCTTCTCTCTGGTTGAGCAGTTCTTC. Translation gives CASSRPFSLVEQFF.

This clonotype came up a few times. This chain links TRBV6-1 with TRBJ1-1; D unresolved. CDR1 and CDR2 (germline): MNHNS, SASEGT. Between the trimmed V and J ends, which lost 1 base and 1 base, there was a span of 4 bases. The CDR3 contains 13 residues. The CDR3 DNA reads TGTGCCAGCAGTGAAGGGGCGAACACTGAAGCTTTCTTT. Its translation: CASSEGANTEAFF.

This clonotype was recorded at least ten times. The chain couples TRBV20-1 to TRBJ1-3; tentative D call: TRBD1 (5 bases). Trimming took off 0 bases at V and 4 bases at J, with 10 bases between the two ends. Germline CDR1 and CDR2: DFQATT and SNEGSKA (reference sequence). This CDR3 has 14 residues. CDR3 residues: CSAREGGLGNTIYF. Here the CDR3 DNA reads TGCAGTGCTAGAGAGGGGGGACTCGGAAACACCATATATTTT.

This clonotype turned up a few times. The J gene is TRBJ2-7, the V gene TRBV4-3; 15 positions agree with TRBD2. Germline-derived CDR1 and CDR2 are LGHNA and YSLEER. V was clipped by 0 bases and J by 10 bases; unmatched bases: 13. The CDR3 consists of 18 residues. The CDR3 nucleotides are TGCGCCAGCAGCCAAGAGCTCACCCCGGGACTAGCGGGAGGATGTCAGTACTTC. Protein product: CASSQELTPGLAGGCQYF.

The chain links TRBV5-6 to TRBJ2-7; no clear D gene. This CDR3 comprises 15 residues. Germline assignment: CDR1 SGHDT and CDR2 YYEEEE. V was pared by 1 base and J by 6 bases, with 17 bases between. This CDR3 reads CASSLFDGRTGEQYF. In nucleotides, the CDR3 is TGTGCCAGCAGCTTGTTTGACGGCCGCACCGGCGAGCAGTACTTC.